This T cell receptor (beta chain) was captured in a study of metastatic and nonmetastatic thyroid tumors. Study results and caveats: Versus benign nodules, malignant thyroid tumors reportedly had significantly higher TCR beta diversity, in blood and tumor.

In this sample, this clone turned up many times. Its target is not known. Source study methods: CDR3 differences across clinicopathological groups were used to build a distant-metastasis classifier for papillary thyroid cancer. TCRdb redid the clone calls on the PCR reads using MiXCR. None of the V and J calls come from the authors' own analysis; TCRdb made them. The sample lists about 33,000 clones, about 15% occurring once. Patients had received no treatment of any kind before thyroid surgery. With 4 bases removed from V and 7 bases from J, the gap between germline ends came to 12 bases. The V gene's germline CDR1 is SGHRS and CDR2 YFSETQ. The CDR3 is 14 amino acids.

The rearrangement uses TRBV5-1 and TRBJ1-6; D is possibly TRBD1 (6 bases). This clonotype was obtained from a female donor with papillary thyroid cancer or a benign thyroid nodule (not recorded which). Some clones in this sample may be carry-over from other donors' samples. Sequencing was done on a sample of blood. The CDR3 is CASSIGQTNSPLHF. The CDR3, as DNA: TGCGCCAGCAGCATAGGACAGACAAATTCACCCCTCCACTTT.